A selection of T cell receptor beta chains follows, all from one sample in a study of blood T cell repertoires in COVID-19. Sequenced by immunoSEQ multiplex PCR; TCRdb stores in-frame clones only, minus some. The sample contains a few hundred thousand clones, 85% of which appear only once. The sequencing input was peripheral blood. The source of these receptors is a woman aged 18 to 35 with acute or convalescent COVID-19. Each CDR3 is given with its conserved first and last residue. The order of the fields is V gene, J gene, CDR3 protein.

>TRBV14|TRBJ2-3
CASSPTSGGAYTQYF
>TRBV6-5|TRBJ1-6
CASSYRGQGENSPLHF
>TRBV27|TRBJ1-5
CASSSIGGDQPQHF
>TRBV13|TRBJ2-2
CASSLRRTNTGELFF
>TRBV5-1|TRBJ2-5
CASSLSGGETQYF
>TRBV6-1|TRBJ2-2
CASSELVITTGNTGELFF
>TRBV12-3/TRBV12-4|TRBJ1-1
CASTISKGVFF
>TRBV6-5|TRBJ1-3
CASSYSRGARGNTIYF
>TRBV11-2|TRBJ1-4
CASSLFPRTGGDEKLFF
>TRBV6-5|TRBJ2-7
CASSYSEGGSSEQYF
>TRBV19|TRBJ1-5
CASSTTDSNQPQHF
>TRBV24-1|TRBJ1-2
CATSTSSMTENYGYTF
>TRBV5-1|TRBJ1-2
CASSQEPGEGYTF
>TRBV25-1|TRBJ1-1
CATEGGTEAFF
>TRBV7-8|TRBJ2-1
CASSYVSGGGNEQFF
>TRBV29-1|TRBJ1-1
CSVESGGAHTEAFF
>TRBV10-2|TRBJ2-4
CASSVLAGGSKNIQYF
>TRBV4-1|TRBJ2-7
CASSQQGYEQYF
>TRBV19|TRBJ1-1
CASSFNPGQGWTEAFF
>TRBV3-1/TRBV3-2|TRBJ2-7
CASSQTVRWEQYF
>TRBV7-2|TRBJ2-5
CASSPGLAGVGETQYF
>TRBV5-4|TRBJ2-3
CASSLSAGGRTDTQYF
>TRBV28|TRBJ1-1
CASSLTQLNTEAFF
>TRBV7-3|TRBJ1-2
CASSRTTGEGYTF
>TRBV11-1|TRBJ1-4
CASSFMTGETNEKLFF
>TRBV24-1|TRBJ1-5
CATSDAGPSNQPQHF
>TRBV3-1/TRBV3-2|TRBJ2-5
CASSPGSEGFGQETQYF
>TRBV5-6|TRBJ1-3
CASSSPRTGGNTIYF
>TRBV5-6|TRBJ1-1
CASSLHRAGEAFF
>TRBV6-2/TRBV6-3|TRBJ2-5
CASSIDRGRGETQYF
>TRBV9|TRBJ2-1
CASSVAGTSGNEQFF
>TRBV3-1/TRBV3-2|TRBJ1-2
CASRPNRGSFYGYTF
>TRBV3-1/TRBV3-2|TRBJ2-3
CASSRAPDYTDTQYF
>TRBV5-1|TRBJ1-4
CASSAGRSATNEKLFF
>TRBV5-5|TRBJ1-2
CASSLSTPSNYGYTF
>TRBV24-1|TRBJ2-2
CATSGPRGLPGELFF
>TRBV11-2|TRBJ2-1
CASSYPGLNEQFF
>TRBV15|TRBJ2-7
CATSSDRVHEQYF
>TRBV5-4|TRBJ2-3
CAGSMGLAGATDTQYF
>TRBV7-9|TRBJ2-3
CASSSLVLAQYF
>TRBV7-3|TRBJ2-7
CASSPDRGSYEQYF
>TRBV6-1|TRBJ2-7
CASSEAGTGAYEQYF
>TRBV7-3|TRBJ1-1
CASSLRGWKNTEAFF
>TRBV5-1|TRBJ2-2
CASSRAGAQGGELFF